This T cell receptor beta chain was recorded in a study of T cell responses to AZD1222 COVID-19 vaccine (dated by TCRdb to about 2021). As for the study more broadly: Because spike-specific TCR depth and breadth did not differ between the two schedules, AZD1222 recipients who got a second dose at roughly 4 weeks were pooled with those who got a second dose at roughly 12 weeks. A total of approximately 230 trial participants underwent TCR sequencing, of whom 200 to 220 received two doses of AZD1222 and about 26 received two doses of the MenACWY control vaccine. Trial participants were enrolled by age into 18-55, 56-69 and 70-plus year subgroups, with 148, 28 and 57 TCR-sequenced participants respectively. The research as a whole found: Participants were mostly white British and included more females than males, and it was suggested by the authors that clonal diversity may have been underestimated. Conclusions about previously exposed vaccinees were limited because only six AZD1222 recipients were SARS-CoV-2 seropositive at baseline. After two AZD1222 doses, spike-specific TCR breadth and depth were significantly higher than at day 0 and than in MenACWY recipients. Because no samples from the day 14 peak response were available, repertoires could be characterized only after the peak T cell response. The whole spike protein was spanned by vaccine-associated CD4 TCRs, and dominant responses were seen in regions 160-218 and 743-854. Nearly half of unique spike-specific TCRs reportedly recognized epitopes outside regions mutated in the B.1.351 and B.1.1.7 variants. The 56-69-year group was small, and its depth increase did not reach significance, likely because of low power.

The junction shows trimming of 3 bases on V and 2 bases on J, and the gene matches do not reach 10 bases of it. The germline V gene gives CDR1 as SGHDT and CDR2 as YYEEEE. There are 16 amino acids in the CDR3, from cysteine to phenylalanine inclusive. CDR3 DNA only is kept here, 48 bases in frame from base 1. The time point label, as the study defines it: baseline before first vaccination. Samples from vaccinated people were obtained from the UK trials COV001 and COV002, which included a single-blind randomized controlled phase 2/3 trial of AZD1222 (ChAdOx1 nCoV-19) in healthy adults. For TCRbeta chain sequencing, PBMC samples were collected from trial participants at day 0 and at day 28 after the second dose. With respect to this clone: Its recognized antigen is unknown. No much larger clone is present one base from it, and per-base qualities are unavailable.

The CDR3 regions of human TCRbeta chains were analyzed by immunosequencing. The source study handled its data this way. TCRs in the repertoires were matched against a reference library of SARS-CoV-2-specific TCRs that had been generated with the MIRA antigen-specificity platform. Breadth was defined as the fraction of unique TCRs that were SARS-CoV-2-associated. Depth was defined as the fraction of total T cells that were SARS-CoV-2-associated. Using the MIRA data, every spike-specific TCR was mapped to the spike region that the TCR reacted to and assigned to either a CD4 or a CD8 class. Log10-transformed breadth and depth values were compared by one-way ANOVA with Sidak's multiple comparisons tests. Drawn from immuneACCESS, this table holds only the in-frame rearrangements with V and J called that TCRdb kept. Clones are partly lost; checked studies trace under half to an unresolved V gene and leave the rest unexplained. From that table come the V and J calls and clone size; the DNA was used to work out D and trimming. In this sample the table shows around 200,000 clones, approximately 91% of which occur a single time. Of the sample, 0.99% is held by the ten largest clones.

This TCR was recovered from an adult in good health. The sample consisted of peripheral blood, taken on day 0 of AZD1222 vaccination. The chain couples TRBV5-6 to TRBJ2-7; a stretch of 8 junction bases matches TRBD1. The nucleotide sequence is given as TGTGCCAGCAGCTCACTAAGACAGGGGCGAGCCTACGAGCAGTACTTC. This translates into CASSSLRQGRAYEQYF.